These 12 T cell receptor beta chains originate from one sample sequenced in a study of early T cells in non-severe SARS-CoV-2 infection. One entry per CDR3 protein results from TCRdb running MiXCR on the 5' RACE reads. In the table there are 50,000 or so distinct CDR3 sequences, around 11% of which are singletons. What was sequenced was whole blood. These receptors all come from an adult who was a healthcare worker with PCR-confirmed SARS-CoV-2 infection or an uninfected control (not recorded which).

This clonotype was recorded many times. The rearrangement links TRBV20-1 to TRBJ1-2; TRBD1 might be the D (5 bases). V lost 3 bases and J 4 bases, leaving 9 bases between the germline ends. Germline CDR1 DFQATT, CDR2 SNEGSKA (reference sequence). The CDR3 length is 12 residues. CDR3 region: CSARETAYGYTF. The CDR3 nucleotides are TGCAGTGCTAGGGAGACAGCCTATGGCTACACCTTC.

This chain joins TRBV28 and TRBJ1-5; 10 bases are a match to TRBD1. The CDR3 length is 16 residues. The V gene's germline CDR1 is MDHEN and CDR2 SYDVKM. V trimming: 4 bases; J trimming: 2 bases; junction bases outside the gene matches: 5. CDR3 in DNA: TGTGCCAGCAGTTCGTCGGGACAGGGGCGCAATCAGCCCCAGCATTTT. It encodes CASSSSGQGRNQPQHF.

This clonotype was detected ten times or more. V and J are TRBV27 and TRBJ2-7; TRBD1 agrees at 9 bases. The CDR3 extends over 15 amino acids. Germline V gene lookup returns CDR1 MNHEY and CDR2 SMNVEV (reference sequence). V was clipped by 2 bases and J by 2 bases; unmatched bases: 4. The CDR3 DNA reads as TGTGCCAGCAGTTTACTCGGGACAGGGACCTACGAGCAGTACTTC. It encodes CASSLLGTGTYEQYF.

V and J are TRBV20-1 and TRBJ1-2, with D unresolved. CDR3 length: 13 residues. Germline loops: CDR1 DFQATT, CDR2 SNEGSKA (reference sequence). V lost 5 bases to trimming and J lost 2 bases, with 12 bases between them. CDR3 residues: CSAPHGPNYGYTF. The CDR3 DNA is TGCAGTGCTCCACATGGACCCAACTATGGCTACACCTTC.

This clonotype was seen repeatedly, ten times or more. The gene calls are TRBV20-1 and TRBJ2-7; TRBD2 might be the D (5 bases). Per germline, CDR1 DFQATT and CDR2 SNEGSKA (reference sequence). This CDR3 is 13 amino acids long. V was shortened by 0 bases and J by 1 base, with 7 bases between the two germline ends. CDR3 protein: CSARDGDSYEQYF. CDR3 nucleotides: TGCAGTGCTAGAGACGGGGATTCCTACGAGCAGTACTTC.

The V and J genes are TRBV11-2 and TRBJ2-4; 16 nucleotides match TRBD2. Germline V gene lookup returns CDR1 SGHAT and CDR2 FQNNGV. The CDR3 is made up of 19 amino acids. J gave up 3 bases and V 5 bases, and 10 bases lay outside the gene matches. The CDR3 region is CASSRTGTSGRALKNIQYF. As DNA, the CDR3 is TGTGCCAGCAGCCGAACCGGGACTAGCGGGAGGGCCCTCAAAAACATTCAGTACTTC.

The chain employs TRBV12-3 or TRBV12-4 and TRBJ2-3; D might be TRBD1 (6 bases). V was trimmed by 5 bases and J by 7 bases, leaving 16 bases between them. The CDR3 totals 14 residues. In DNA form, the CDR3 reads TGTGCCAGCAGTCCAACTGGACAGTTCAATACGCAGTATTTT. Amino acids: CASSPTGQFNTQYF.

In this sample, this clonotype turned up many times. V gene TRBV4-1 combines with J gene TRBJ2-2, with TRBD1 identical over 8 bases. V lost 5 bases and J lost 9; bases outside the gene matches: 14. Germline values: CDR1 MGHRA, CDR2 YSYEKL. The CDR3 has 16 amino acids. CDR3 nucleotides: TGCGCCAGCAGCGCTCAATCCGGGACAGGACTTTGGGAGCTGTTTTTT. Encoded protein: CASSAQSGTGLWELFF.

This clonotype was seen many times. The V call is TRBV10-3, the J call TRBJ2-7; D unclear. The V gene lost 2 bases and the J gene lost 3 bases, with 14 bases spanning the gap. The germline CDR1 and CDR2 sequences are ENHRY and SYGVKD. This CDR3 is 15 amino acids long. The CDR3 DNA reads as TGTGCCATCAGTGAGCCCGGACGGGTCCACTACGAGCAGTACTTC. As protein: CAISEPGRVHYEQYF.

Only a few counts were recorded for this clonotype. The CDR3 sequence: CASSSQWNEQFF. The DNA of the CDR3 is TGTGCCAGCAGCTCTCAGTGGAATGAGCAGTTCTTC. The chain carries TRBV11-1 and TRBJ2-1; D unresolved. From germline, CDR1 is SGHAT and CDR2 FQDESV (reference sequence). This CDR3 spans 12 amino acids. Trimming removed 4 bases from V and 7 bases from J, with 8 bases in between.

In its sample, this clonotype ranks as medium-sized. CDR3 bases: TGCAGTGCTAGAGATCTCCGGCTAGCGGGTACTGATACGCAGTATTTT. Translation: CSARDLRLAGTDTQYF. The chain has TRBV20-1 and TRBJ2-3, with TRBD2 identical over 8 bases. CDR1 is DFQATT, CDR2 SNEGSKA, per germline (reference sequence). The V segment lost 0 bases and the J segment 6 bases; nucleotides outside the gene matches: 11. This CDR3 spans 16 amino acids.

This clonotype was seen many times. The rearrangement uses TRBV7-2 and TRBJ2-3; D remains unclear. Germline V lookup: CDR1 SGHTA, CDR2 FQGNSA. The V end lost 0 bases, the J end lost 1 base, and 11 bases lay between the germline ends. The CDR3 sequence is 16 residues long. CDR3 sequence: CASSLAPSGGTDTQYF. The CDR3 nucleotides read TGTGCCAGCAGCTTAGCCCCTAGTGGGGGCACAGATACGCAGTATTTT.